The 8 T cell receptor beta chains given below trace back to one sample, sequenced in a study of tumor-infiltrating lymphocytes in primary liver carcinoma. Both blood RNA, taken from unsorted whole blood, and germline DNA were extracted. With a constant-region primer, TCR beta cDNA was made from about 0.55 ug of total RNA. Library construction for TCR beta comprised three nested multiplex PCR rounds performed with slightly modified ARM-PCR. Two initial PCR rounds of about 10 cycles each paired TRBV1-TRBV30 forward primers with a C-beta reverse primer. TCRdb independently ran MiXCR on the multiplex PCR reads; one entry per CDR3 protein. The repertoire holds about 330,000 distinct CDR3 sequences, with approximately 65% as singletons. Sequenced input: peripheral blood. Receptor source: a man aged 35-49 years with primary liver carcinoma and hepatitis B virus infection.

This clonotype has ten or more counts. The chain couples TRBV24-1 to TRBJ2-1; no reliable D call. Germline V CDR1 and CDR2: KGHDR, SFDVKD. This CDR3 is 13 amino acids long. Trimming took 5 bases from V and 5 from J, leaving 9 bases between them. CDR3 nucleotide sequence: TGTGCCACCAGTGTTGCTTGGAACAATGAGCAGTTCTTC. It yields the protein CATSVAWNNEQFF.

A word on this clonotype: Since no conserved phenylalanine or tryptophan closes the CDR3, a read error is the likely cause. The CDR3 sequence: CASSLTSGRGAEQFL. The CDR3 DNA reads TGCGCCAGCAGCTTGACTAGCGGGAGGGGAGCTGAGCAGTTCTTA. The V and J genes are TRBV5-1 and TRBJ2-1, with 13 bases fitting TRBD2. V shed 1 base and J 9 bases; nucleotides not matched to a gene: 4. The CDR3 covers 15 residues. CDR1 SGHRS and CDR2 YFSETQ come from the germline V gene.

Points on this clonotype: The junction and the germline gene differ at one end; a read error may be behind it. The chain recombines TRBV14 with TRBJ2-7, with 8 bases that match TRBD2. There are 15 residues in the CDR3. Germline lookup yields CDR1 SGHDN and CDR2 FVKESK. CDR3 bases: TGTCCCAGCAGCCAGAATATAGCGGGAATATACGAGCAGTACTTC. It yields the protein CPSSQNIAGIYEQYF.

The rearrangement links TRBV25-1 to TRBJ1-6; the match to TRBD1 covers 7 bases. The trim removed 6 bases at V and 4 bases at J, leaving 3 bases unmatched. From germline, CDR1 is MGHDK and CDR2 SYGVNS. The CDR3 is made up of 14 amino acids. The CDR3 DNA reads TGTGCCAGCAGATTGACAGGGTATAATTCACCCCTCCACTTT. Translating it yields CASRLTGYNSPLHF.

Turning to this clonotype: Compared with germline, one end of the junction differs, possibly owing to a read error. CDR3 coding DNA: TGTGCCAGCAACTTAGGAGGGGGGGCTGAAGCTTTCTTT. Translated, it gives CASNLGGGAEAFF. The chain has TRBV11-2 and TRBJ1-1; tentative D call: TRBD1 (6 bases). This CDR3 region has 13 residues. Germline V gene sequence: CDR1 SGHAT, CDR2 FQNNGV.

This chain uses TRBV5-1 with TRBJ2-2; the D is unclear. Per germline, CDR1 SGHRS and CDR2 YFSETQ. V was pared by 3 bases and J by 6 bases, with 15 bases between. The CDR3 runs to 15 residues. CDR3 coding DNA: TGCGCCAGCAGCTCCGATTTAACAGCCCCCGGGGAGCTGTTTTTT. Protein sequence: CASSSDLTAPGELFF.

This clonotype showed up just a few times. One junction end does not reproduce the germline sequence, and a read error may be involved. The V gene is TRBV29-1, the J gene TRBJ2-3, with unresolved D. Germline V gives CDR1 SQVTM, CDR2 ANQGSEA. CDR3 length equals 15 residues. The CDR3 region has the DNA TGCAGCGTTGAAGCCACCCCGCGGAGCATAGATACGCAGTATTTT. Protein: CSVEATPRSIDTQYF.

This sequence joins TRBV5-6 and TRBJ1-5, with 8 bases aligning to TRBD1. Per germline, CDR1 SGHDT and CDR2 YYEEEE. The CDR3 runs to 14 residues. V was clipped by 4 bases and J by 7 bases; unmatched bases: 7. CDR3: CASSPGQGGQPQHF. For the CDR3, the DNA is TGTGCCAGCAGCCCCGGACAGGGCGGGCAGCCCCAGCATTTT.